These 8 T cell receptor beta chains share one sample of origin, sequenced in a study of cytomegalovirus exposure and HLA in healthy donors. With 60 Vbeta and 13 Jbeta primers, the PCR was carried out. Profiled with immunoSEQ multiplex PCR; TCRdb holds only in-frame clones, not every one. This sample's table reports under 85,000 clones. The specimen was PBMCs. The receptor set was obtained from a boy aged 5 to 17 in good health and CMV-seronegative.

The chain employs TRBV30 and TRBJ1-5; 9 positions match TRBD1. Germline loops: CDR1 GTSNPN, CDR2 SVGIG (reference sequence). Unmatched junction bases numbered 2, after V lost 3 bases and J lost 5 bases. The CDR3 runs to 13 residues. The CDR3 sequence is CAWRGQGDQPQHF. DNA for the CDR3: TGTGCCTGGAGGGGACAGGGAGATCAGCCCCAGCATTTT.

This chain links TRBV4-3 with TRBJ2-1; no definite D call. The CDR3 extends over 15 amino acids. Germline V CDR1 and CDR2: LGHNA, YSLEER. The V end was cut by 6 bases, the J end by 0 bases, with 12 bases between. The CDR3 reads CASSPSASSYNEQFF. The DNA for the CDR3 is TGCGCCAGCAGTCCAAGCGCTAGCTCCTACAATGAGCAGTTCTTC.

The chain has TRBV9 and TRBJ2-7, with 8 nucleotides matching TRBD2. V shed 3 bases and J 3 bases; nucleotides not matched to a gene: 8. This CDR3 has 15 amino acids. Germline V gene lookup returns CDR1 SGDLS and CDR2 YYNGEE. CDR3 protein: CASSAGLADNYEQYF. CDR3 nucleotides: TGTGCCAGCAGCGCCGGACTAGCAGATAACTACGAGCAGTACTTC.

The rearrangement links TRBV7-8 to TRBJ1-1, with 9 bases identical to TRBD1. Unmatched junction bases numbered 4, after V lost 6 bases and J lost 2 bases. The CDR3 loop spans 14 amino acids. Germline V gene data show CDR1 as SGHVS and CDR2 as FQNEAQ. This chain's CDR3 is CASRSTGGNTEAFF. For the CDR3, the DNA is TGTGCCAGCAGATCGACAGGGGGAAACACTGAAGCTTTCTTT.

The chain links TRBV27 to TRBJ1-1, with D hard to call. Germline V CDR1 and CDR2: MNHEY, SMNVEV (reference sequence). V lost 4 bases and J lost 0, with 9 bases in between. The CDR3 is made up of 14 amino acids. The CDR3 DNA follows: TGTGCCAGCAGTTCTACCTTAATGAACACTGAAGCTTTCTTT. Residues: CASSSTLMNTEAFF.

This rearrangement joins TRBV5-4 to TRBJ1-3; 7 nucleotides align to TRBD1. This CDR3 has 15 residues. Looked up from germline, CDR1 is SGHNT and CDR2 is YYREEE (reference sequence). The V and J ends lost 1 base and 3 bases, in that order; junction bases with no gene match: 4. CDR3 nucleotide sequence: TGTGCCAGCAGCTTGAAGGGGGCTCGTGGAAACACCATATATTTT. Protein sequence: CASSLKGARGNTIYF.

CDR3 sequence reads: CASSYQGGAEAFF. CDR3 nucleotides: TGTGCCAGCAGTTACCAGGGCGGCGCTGAAGCTTTCTTT. The chain uses TRBV6-5 and TRBJ1-1; TRBD1 is a possible D gene (5 bases). V gave up 2 bases and J gave up 6 bases, with 10 bases separating them. This CDR3 contains 13 residues. Germline V CDR1 and CDR2: MNHEY, SVGAGI.

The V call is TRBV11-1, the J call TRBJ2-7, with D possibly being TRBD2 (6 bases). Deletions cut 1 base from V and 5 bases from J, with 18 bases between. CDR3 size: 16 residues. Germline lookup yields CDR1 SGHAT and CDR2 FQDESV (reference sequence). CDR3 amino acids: CASSLGADGGWDEQYF. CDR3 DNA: TGTGCCAGCAGCTTAGGGGCGGATGGGGGGTGGGACGAGCAGTACTTC.